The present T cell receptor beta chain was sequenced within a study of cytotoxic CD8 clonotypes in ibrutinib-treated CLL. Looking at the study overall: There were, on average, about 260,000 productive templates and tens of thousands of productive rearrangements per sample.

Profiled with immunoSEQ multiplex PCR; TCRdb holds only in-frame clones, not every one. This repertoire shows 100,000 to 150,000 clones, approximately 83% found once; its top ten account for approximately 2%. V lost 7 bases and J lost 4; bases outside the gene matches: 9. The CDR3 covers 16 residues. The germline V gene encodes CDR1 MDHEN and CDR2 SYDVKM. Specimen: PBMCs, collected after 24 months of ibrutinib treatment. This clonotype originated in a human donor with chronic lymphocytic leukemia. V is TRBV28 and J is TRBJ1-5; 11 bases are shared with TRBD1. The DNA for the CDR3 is TGTGCCAGCACTCGGGACAGGGGGATGGGTAATCAGCCCCAGCATTTT. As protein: CASTRDRGMGNQPQHF.